The T cell receptor beta chain described here comes from a study of a mutant IDH1 vaccine in newly diagnosed glioma. This CDR3 region has 15 residues. Germline assignment: CDR1 SGHRS and CDR2 YFSETQ. The trim removed 2 bases at V and 9 bases at J, leaving 7 bases unmatched. Method: immunoSEQ multiplex PCR; TCRdb's copy keeps in-frame clones and lacks some. Among some 50,000 clones listed, roughly 85% were seen once. This clone was counted a single time. Time point given: baseline, week 1 (first vaccination visit). Treatment specified: pre-vaccination baseline after standard-of-care therapy. The chain carries TRBV5-1 and TRBJ2-1; TRBD2 agrees at 11 bases. Sequences were derived from PBMCs, sampled from a glioma patient treated with radiotherapy, temozolomide or both. This receptor was obtained from a man in his forties with glioma. This CDR3 is CASSLTSGSTGEQFF. The CDR3 DNA is TGCGCCAGCAGCTTAACTAGCGGGAGTACGGGTGAGCAGTTCTTC.